The 3 T cell receptor beta chains reported below all come from one sample, sequenced in a study of blood T cell repertoires in COVID-19 (dated by TCRdb to the early 2020s). Library method: the immunoSEQ multiplex PCR assay. The table was pulled from immuneACCESS by TCRdb, which kept in-frame rearrangements only. Such tables lose some clones; where checked, under half of the loss comes from unresolved V genes, and the rest has no known cause. The sample contains some 150,000 clones, 85% to 90% of them found a single time. The ten largest make up roughly 2.9% of the sample. Sequencing input: peripheral blood. The receptors shown here come from a man between 60 and 75 years old with active or convalescent COVID-19.

The chain joins TRBV19 to TRBJ2-1; perhaps TRBD1 as D (6 bases). CDR3 length equals 15 residues. V lost 6 bases and J 5 bases, leaving 17 bases between the germline ends. Germline V gene sequence: CDR1 LNHDA, CDR2 SQIVND (reference sequence). This CDR3 is CASRPDRNRNNEQFF. CDR3 bases: TGTGCCAGTAGGCCAGACAGGAATAGGAACAATGAGCAGTTCTTC.

This sequence joins TRBV11-3 and TRBJ1-1, with TRBD1 identical over 7 bases. This CDR3 contains 13 residues. V shed 7 bases, J shed 5 bases, and the junction held 7 bases outside the gene matches. Germline loops: CDR1 SGHNT, CDR2 YENEEA. The DNA for the CDR3 is TGTGCCAGCAAGGGACAGTCGGGGACTGAAGCTTTCTTT. It yields the protein CASKGQSGTEAFF. Full variable domain (remainder filled in from reference TRBV11-3 and TRBJ1-1): EAGVVQSPRYKIIEKKQPVAFWCNPISGHNTLYWYLQNLGQGPELLIRYENEEAVDDSQLPKDRFSAERLKGVDSTLKIQPAELGDSAVYLCASKGQSGTEAFFGQGTRLTVV.

The chain joins TRBV28 to TRBJ1-4, with TRBD1 matching 11 bases. The CDR3 has 19 amino acids. V lost 2 bases, J lost 3 bases, and 11 bases stayed unmatched. CDR1 and CDR2 (germline): MDHEN, SYDVKM. This CDR3 reads CASSLTPGQGVSANEKLFF. In nucleotides, the CDR3 is TGTGCCAGCAGTTTAACTCCGGGACAGGGGGTTTCGGCTAATGAAAAACTGTTTTTT.